This T cell receptor beta chain was recorded in a study of T cell responses to AZD1222 COVID-19 vaccine. Repertoires were generated with immunoSEQ multiplex PCR, while TCRdb's copy carries only in-frame clones and drops some. The table has tens of thousands of clones, roughly 88% seen once. V dropped 5 bases and J dropped 8 bases, with 9 bases sitting between them. The CDR3 spans 12 residues. Per the germline V gene, CDR1 is MNHEY and CDR2 is SVGAGI. Study-wide results and caveats: Among AZD1222 vaccinees, only five or six were seropositive at baseline. Spike was spanned by vaccine-associated CD4 TCRs, which were dominant at 160-218 and 743-854. It should be noted that donors were predominantly white British and more often female, and clonal diversity was possibly underestimated.

As to this clone: Its antigen remains unknown.

This clonotype originated in an adult who received the AZD1222 COVID-19 vaccine. The specimen comprised peripheral blood, sampled 28 days after the second AZD1222 dose. The rearrangement joins TRBV6-5 to TRBJ1-4; D may be TRBD1 (5 bases). The chain's CDR3 is CASSPNREKLFF. CDR3 nucleotide sequence: TGTGCCAGCAGTCCTAACAGGGAAAAACTGTTTTTT.